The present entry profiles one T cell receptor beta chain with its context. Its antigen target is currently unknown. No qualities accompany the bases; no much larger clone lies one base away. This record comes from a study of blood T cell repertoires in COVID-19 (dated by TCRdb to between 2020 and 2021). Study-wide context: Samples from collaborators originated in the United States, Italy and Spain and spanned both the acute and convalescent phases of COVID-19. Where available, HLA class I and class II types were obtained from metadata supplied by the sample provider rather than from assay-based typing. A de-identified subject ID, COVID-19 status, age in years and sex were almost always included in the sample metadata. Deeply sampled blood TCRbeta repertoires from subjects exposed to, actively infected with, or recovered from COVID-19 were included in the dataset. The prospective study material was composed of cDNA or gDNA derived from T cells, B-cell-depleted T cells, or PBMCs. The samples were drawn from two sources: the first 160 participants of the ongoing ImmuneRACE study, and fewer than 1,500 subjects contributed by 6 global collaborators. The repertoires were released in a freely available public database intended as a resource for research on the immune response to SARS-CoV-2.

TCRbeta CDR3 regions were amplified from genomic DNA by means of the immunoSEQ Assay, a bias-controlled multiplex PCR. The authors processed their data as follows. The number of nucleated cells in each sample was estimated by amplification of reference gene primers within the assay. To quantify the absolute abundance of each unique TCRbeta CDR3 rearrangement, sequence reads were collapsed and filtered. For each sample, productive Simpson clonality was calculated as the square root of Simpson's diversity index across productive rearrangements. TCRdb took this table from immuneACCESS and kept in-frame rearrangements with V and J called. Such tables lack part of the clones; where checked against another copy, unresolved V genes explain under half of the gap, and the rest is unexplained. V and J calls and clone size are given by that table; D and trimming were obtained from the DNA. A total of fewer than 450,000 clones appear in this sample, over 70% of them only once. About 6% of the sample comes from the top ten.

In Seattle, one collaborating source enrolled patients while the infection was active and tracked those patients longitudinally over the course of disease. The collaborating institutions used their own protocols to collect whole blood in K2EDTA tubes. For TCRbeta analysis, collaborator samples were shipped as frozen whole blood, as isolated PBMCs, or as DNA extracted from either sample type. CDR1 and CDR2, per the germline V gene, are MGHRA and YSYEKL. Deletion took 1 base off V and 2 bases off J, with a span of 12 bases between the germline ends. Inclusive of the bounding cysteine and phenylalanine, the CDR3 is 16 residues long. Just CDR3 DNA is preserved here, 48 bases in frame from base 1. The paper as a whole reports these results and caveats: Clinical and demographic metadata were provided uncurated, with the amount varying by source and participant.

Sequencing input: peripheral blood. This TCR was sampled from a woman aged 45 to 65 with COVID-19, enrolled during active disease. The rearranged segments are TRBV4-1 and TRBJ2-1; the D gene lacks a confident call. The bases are TGCGCCAGCAGCCAAGGCGCTGGGCGCACCTACAATGAGCAGTTCTTC. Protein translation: CASSQGAGRTYNEQFF.